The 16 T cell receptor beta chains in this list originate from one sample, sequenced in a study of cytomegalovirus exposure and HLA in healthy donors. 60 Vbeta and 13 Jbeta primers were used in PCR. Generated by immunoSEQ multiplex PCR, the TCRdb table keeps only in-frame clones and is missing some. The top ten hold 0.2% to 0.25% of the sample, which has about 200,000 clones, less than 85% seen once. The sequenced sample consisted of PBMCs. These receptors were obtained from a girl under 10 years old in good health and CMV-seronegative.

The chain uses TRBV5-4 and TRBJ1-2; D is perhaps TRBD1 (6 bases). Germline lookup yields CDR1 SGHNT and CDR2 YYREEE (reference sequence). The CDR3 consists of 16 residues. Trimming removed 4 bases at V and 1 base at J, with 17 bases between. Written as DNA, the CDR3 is TGTGCCAGCAGCCGGGTTCCAGAGGGGGTTAACTATGGCTACACCTTC. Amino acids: CASSRVPEGVNYGYTF. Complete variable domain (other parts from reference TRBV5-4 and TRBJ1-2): ETGVTQSPTHLIKTRGQQVTLRCSSQSGHNTVSWYQQALGQGPQFIFQYYREEENGRGNFPPRFSGLQFPNYSSELNVNALELDDSALYLCASSRVPEGVNYGYTFGSGTRLTVV.

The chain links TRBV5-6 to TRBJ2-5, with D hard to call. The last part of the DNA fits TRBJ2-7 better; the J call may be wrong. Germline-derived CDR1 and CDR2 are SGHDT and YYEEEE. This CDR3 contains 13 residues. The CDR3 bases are TGTGCCAGCACCTCGTCTTTCTCCTACGAGCAGTACTTC. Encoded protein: CASTSSFSYEQYF.

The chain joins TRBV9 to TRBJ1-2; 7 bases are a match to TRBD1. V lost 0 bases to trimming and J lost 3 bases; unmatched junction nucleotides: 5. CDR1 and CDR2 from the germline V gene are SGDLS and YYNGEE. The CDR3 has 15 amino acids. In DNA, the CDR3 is TGTGCCAGCAGCGTAGAGGCAGGGGGATACTATGGCTACACCTTC. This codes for CASSVEAGGYYGYTF.

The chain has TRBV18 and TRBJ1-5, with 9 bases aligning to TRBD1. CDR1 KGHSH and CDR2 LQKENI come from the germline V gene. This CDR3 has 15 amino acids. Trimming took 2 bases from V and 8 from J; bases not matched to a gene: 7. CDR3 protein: CASSPATGGMEPQHF. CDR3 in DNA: TGTGCCAGCTCACCAGCGACAGGGGGAATGGAGCCCCAGCATTTT.

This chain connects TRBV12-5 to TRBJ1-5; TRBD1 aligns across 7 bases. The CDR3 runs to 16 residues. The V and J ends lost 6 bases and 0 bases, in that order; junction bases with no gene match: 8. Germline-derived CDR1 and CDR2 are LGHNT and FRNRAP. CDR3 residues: CASGWTGQYSNQPQHF. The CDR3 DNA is TGTGCTAGTGGCTGGACAGGCCAATATAGCAATCAGCCCCAGCATTTT. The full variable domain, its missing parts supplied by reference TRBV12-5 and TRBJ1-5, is DARVTQTPRHKVTEMGQEVTMRCQPILGHNTVFWYRQTMMQGLELLAYFRNRAPLDDSGMPKDRFSAEMPDATLATLKIQPSEPRDSAVYFCASGWTGQYSNQPQHFGDGTRLSIL.

CDR3 nucleotides: TGTGCCAGCAGCCCCCCCGGGGGTTCACGGGAGACCCAGTACTTC. Its protein product is CASSPPGGSRETQYF. The genes are TRBV7-7 and TRBJ2-5, with a weak D call TRBD2 (6 bases). There are 15 residues in the CDR3. CDR1 is SSHAT and CDR2 is FNYEAQ in the germline V gene (reference sequence). V was trimmed by 5 bases and J by 5 bases, leaving 18 bases between them.

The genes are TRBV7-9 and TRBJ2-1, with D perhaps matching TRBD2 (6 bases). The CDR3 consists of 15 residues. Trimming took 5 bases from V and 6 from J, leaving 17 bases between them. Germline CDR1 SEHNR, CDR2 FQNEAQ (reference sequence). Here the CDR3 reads CASSHSRDWGNEQFF. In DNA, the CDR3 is TGTGCCAGCAGCCATTCCCGGGACTGGGGCAATGAGCAGTTCTTC.

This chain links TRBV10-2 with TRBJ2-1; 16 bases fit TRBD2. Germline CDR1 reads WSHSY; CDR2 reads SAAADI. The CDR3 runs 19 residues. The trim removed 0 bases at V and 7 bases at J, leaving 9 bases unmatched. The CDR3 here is CASSESGLAGGPVGNEQFF. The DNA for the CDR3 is TGCGCCAGCAGTGAGTCGGGACTAGCGGGGGGGCCCGTGGGAAATGAGCAGTTCTTC.

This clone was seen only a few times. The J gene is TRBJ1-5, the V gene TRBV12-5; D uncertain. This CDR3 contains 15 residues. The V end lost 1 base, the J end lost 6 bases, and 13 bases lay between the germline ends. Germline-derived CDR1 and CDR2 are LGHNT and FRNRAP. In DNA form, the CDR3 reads TGTGCTAGTGGTTTGGCGCCCCCCACGGTTCAGCCCCAGCATTTT. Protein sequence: CASGLAPPTVQPQHF.

The CDR3 protein is CAWSRLGTGGEAFF. For the CDR3, the DNA is TGTGCCTGGAGTCGACTAGGGACAGGGGGTGAAGCTTTCTTT. The chain is built from TRBV30 and TRBJ1-1; 11 bases match TRBD1. J gave up 7 bases and V 2 bases, and 6 bases lay outside the gene matches. The germline gives CDR1 GTSNPN, CDR2 SVGIG (reference sequence). The CDR3 has 14 residues.

This CDR3 reads CASSQDSWNRGYTGELFF. The CDR3 nucleotides are TGCGCCAGCAGCCAAGATTCTTGGAATAGGGGATACACCGGGGAGCTGTTTTTT. The chain combines TRBV4-1 with TRBJ2-2; tentative D call: TRBD1 (5 bases). CDR3 length equals 18 residues. Between the trimmed V and J ends, which lost 0 bases and 3 bases, there was a span of 17 bases. Germline V gene data show CDR1 as MGHRA and CDR2 as YSYEKL.

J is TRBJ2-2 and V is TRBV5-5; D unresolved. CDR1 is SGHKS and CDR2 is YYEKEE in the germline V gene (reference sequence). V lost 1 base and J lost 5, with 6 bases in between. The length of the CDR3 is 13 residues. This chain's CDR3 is CASSLWATGELFF. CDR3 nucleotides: TGTGCCAGCAGCTTGTGGGCAACCGGGGAGCTGTTTTTT.

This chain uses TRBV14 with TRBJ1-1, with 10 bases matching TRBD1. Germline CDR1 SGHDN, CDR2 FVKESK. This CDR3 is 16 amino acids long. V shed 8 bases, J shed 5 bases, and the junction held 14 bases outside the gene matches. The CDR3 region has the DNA TGTGCCAGCCGGTTCCCCGGACAGGGGGTCACGACTGAAGCTTTCTTT. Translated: CASRFPGQGVTTEAFF.

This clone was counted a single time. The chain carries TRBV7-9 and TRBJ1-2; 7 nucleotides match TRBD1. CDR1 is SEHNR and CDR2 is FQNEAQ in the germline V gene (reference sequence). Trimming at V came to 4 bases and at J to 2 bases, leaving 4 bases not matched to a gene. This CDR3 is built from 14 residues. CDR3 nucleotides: TGTGCCAGCAGCTCGACAGGGATAAACTATGGCTACACCTTC. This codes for CASSSTGINYGYTF.

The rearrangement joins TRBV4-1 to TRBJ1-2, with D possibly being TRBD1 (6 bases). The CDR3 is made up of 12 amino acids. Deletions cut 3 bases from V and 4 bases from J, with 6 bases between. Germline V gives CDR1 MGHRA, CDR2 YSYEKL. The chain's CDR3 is CASSQGAYGYTF. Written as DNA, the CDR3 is TGCGCCAGCAGCCAGGGGGCCTATGGCTACACCTTC.

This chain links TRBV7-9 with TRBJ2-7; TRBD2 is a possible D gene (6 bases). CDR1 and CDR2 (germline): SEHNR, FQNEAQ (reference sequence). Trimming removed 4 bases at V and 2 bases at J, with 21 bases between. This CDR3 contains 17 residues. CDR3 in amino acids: CASSSETGGFGAYEQYF. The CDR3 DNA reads TGTGCCAGCAGCTCGGAAACTGGGGGGTTTGGGGCCTACGAGCAGTACTTC.